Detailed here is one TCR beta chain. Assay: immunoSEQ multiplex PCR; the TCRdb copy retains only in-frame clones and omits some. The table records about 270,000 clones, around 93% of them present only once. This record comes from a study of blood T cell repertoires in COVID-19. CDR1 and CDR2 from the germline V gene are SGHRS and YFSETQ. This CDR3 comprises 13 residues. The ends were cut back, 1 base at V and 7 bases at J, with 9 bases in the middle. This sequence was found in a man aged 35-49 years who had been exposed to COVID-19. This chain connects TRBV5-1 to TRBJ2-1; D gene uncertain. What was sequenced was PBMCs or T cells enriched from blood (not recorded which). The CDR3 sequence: CASSLTRTNEQFF. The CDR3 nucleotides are TGCGCCAGCAGCTTGACTCGAACGAATGAGCAGTTCTTC.